This T cell receptor (beta chain) was documented in a study of blood T cell repertoires in COVID-19. The overall study: Sites across the United States, Italy and Spain contributed samples from acute and convalescent COVID-19.

Germline assignment: CDR1 ENHRY and CDR2 SYGVKD. This CDR3 contains 16 residues. Trimming removed 1 base from V and 2 bases from J; junction bases left unmatched: 6. The participants were between roughly 18 and 90 years old and came from 24 US areas. Each participant's cohort was designated according to participant-reported clinical history. As processed by the authors: Estimation of nucleated cell counts relied on the amplification of reference gene primers. Profiled with immunoSEQ multiplex PCR; TCRdb holds only in-frame clones, not every one. V and J calls and clone size follow that table, whereas D and trimming were derived from the DNA. Seen here are fewer than 500,000 clones, approximately 88% observed once, and the top ten hold around 0.91%.

This TCR came from a woman aged 25-40 years with acute COVID-19. V gene TRBV10-3 combines with J gene TRBJ1-2, with 8 bases fitting TRBD1. Specimen: PBMCs or T cells enriched from blood (not recorded which). The DNA of the CDR3 is TGTGCCATCAGTGAGTTCAGGGACAGGAACAACTATGGCTACACCTTC. The encoded protein is CAISEFRDRNNYGYTF.